This T cell receptor (beta chain) was sequenced during a study of cytotoxic CD8 clonotypes in ibrutinib-treated CLL. Study-level information: Per sample, productive templates averaged around 260,000 and productive rearrangements averaged roughly 91,000. Study-level findings and limits: Sampling time points were not equivalent between sustained-remission and progressing patients. Clonality rose at ibrutinib response, held steady in sustained remission, and fell toward baseline at progression.

CDR3 length: 14 residues. V trimming: 5 bases; J trimming: 2 bases; junction bases outside the gene matches: 5. For this clone: Its target is not known.

Method: immunoSEQ multiplex PCR; TCRdb's copy keeps in-frame clones and lacks some. The sample shows about 50,000 clones, approximately 54% of them seen only once. The sequence derives from a human donor with chronic lymphocytic leukemia. Sequenced material: PBMCs, taken at disease progression, from a patient treated with ibrutinib. The V gene is TRBV5-3, the J gene TRBJ2-7, with 9 bases that match TRBD2. TRBV5-3 is filed as an ORF, its function uncertain. This chain's CDR3 is CARRNRLAAYEQYF. In DNA form, the CDR3 reads TGTGCCAGAAGGAACCGACTAGCGGCCTACGAGCAGTACTTC.